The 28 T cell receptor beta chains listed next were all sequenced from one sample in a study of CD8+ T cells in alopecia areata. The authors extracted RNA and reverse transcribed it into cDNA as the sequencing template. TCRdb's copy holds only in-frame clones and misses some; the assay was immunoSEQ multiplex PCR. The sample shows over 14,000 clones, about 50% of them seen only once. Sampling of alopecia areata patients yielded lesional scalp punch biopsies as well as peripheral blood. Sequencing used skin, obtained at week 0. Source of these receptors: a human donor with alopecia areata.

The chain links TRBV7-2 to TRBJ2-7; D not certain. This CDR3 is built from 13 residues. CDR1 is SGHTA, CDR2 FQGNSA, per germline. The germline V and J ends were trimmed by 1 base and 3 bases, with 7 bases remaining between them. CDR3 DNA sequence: TGTGCCAGCAGCTTAGTGGACCTCTACGAGCAGTACTTC. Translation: CASSLVDLYEQYF.

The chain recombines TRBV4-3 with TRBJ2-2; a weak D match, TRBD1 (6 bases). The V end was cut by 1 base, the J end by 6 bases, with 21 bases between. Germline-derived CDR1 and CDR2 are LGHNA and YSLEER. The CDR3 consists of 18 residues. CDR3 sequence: CASSQGEWRTGSSGELFF. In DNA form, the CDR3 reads TGCGCCAGCAGCCAAGGCGAGTGGCGAACAGGGTCATCCGGGGAGCTGTTTTTT.

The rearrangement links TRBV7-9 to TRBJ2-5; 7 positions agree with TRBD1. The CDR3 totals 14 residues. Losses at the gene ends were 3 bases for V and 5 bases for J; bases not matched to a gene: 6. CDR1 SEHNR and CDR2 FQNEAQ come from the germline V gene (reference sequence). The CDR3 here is CASSLDPRGETQYF. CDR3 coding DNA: TGTGCCAGCAGCTTGGACCCCAGGGGGGAGACCCAGTACTTC.

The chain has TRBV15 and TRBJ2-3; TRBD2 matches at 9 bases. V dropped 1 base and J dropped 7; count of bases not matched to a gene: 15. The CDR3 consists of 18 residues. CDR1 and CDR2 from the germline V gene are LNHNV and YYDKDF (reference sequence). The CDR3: CATSRVLAGGRLGNTQYF. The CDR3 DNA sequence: TGTGCCACCAGCAGAGTCCTTGCGGGGGGGCGTCTAGGGAATACGCAGTATTTT.

The DNA of the CDR3 is TGTGCCAGCAGCGATATTCAGGGGGGGCACTTACCGAACACCGGGGAGCTGTTTTTT. This sequence encodes CASSDIQGGHLPNTGELFF. This sequence joins TRBV9 and TRBJ2-2; either TRBD1 or TRBD2 may fit D (7 bases each). The CDR3 totals 19 residues. The germline V and J ends were trimmed by 3 bases and 0 bases, with 21 bases remaining between them. The V gene's germline CDR1 is SGDLS and CDR2 YYNGEE. The entire variable domain, with the rest obtained from reference TRBV9 and TRBJ2-2, is as follows: DSGVTQTPKHLITATGQRVTLRCSPRSGDLSVYWYQQSLDQGLQFLIQYYNGEERAKGNILERFSAQQFPDLHSELNLSSLELGDSALYFCASSDIQGGHLPNTGELFFGEGSRLTVL.

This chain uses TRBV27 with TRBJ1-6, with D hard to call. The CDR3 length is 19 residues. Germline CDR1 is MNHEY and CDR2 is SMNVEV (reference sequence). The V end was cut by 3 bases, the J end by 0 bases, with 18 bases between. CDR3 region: CASSLRAVEPSSYNSPLHF. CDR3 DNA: TGTGCCAGCAGTTTGAGGGCCGTGGAGCCAAGCTCCTATAATTCACCCCTCCACTTT.

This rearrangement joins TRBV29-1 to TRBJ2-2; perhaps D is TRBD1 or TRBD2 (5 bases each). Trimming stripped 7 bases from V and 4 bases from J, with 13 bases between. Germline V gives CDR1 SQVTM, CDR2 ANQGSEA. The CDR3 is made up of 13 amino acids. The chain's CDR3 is CSAQHGTTGELFF. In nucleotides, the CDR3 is TGCAGCGCCCAACACGGGACCACCGGGGAGCTGTTTTTT.

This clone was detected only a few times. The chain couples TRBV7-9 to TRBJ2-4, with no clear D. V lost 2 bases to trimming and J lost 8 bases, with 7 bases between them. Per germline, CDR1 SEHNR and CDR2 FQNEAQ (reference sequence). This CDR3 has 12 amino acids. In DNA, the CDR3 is TGTGCCAGCAGCTTAACACCGGACATTCAGTACTTC. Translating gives CASSLTPDIQYF.

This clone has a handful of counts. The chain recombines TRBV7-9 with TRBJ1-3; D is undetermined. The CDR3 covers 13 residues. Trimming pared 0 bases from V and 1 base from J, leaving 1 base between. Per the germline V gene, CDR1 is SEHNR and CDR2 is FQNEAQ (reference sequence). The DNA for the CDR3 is TGTGCCAGCAGCTTAGCATCTGGAAACACCATATATTTT. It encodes CASSLASGNTIYF.

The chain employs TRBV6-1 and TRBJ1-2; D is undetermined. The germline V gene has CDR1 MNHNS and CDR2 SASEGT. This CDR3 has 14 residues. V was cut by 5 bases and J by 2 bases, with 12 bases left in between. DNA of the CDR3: TGTGCCAGCAGTACAGAAGCACAAAACTATGGCTACACCTTC. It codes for CASSTEAQNYGYTF.

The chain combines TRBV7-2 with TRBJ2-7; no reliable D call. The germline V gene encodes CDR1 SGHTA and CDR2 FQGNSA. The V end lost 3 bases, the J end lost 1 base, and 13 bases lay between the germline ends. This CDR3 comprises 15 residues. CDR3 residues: CASSFWLGNSYEQYF. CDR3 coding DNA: TGTGCCAGCAGCTTTTGGTTGGGCAATTCCTACGAGCAGTACTTC.

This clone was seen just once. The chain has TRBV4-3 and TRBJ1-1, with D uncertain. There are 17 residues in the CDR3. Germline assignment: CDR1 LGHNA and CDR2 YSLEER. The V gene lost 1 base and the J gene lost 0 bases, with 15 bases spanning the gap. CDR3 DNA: TGCGCCAGCAGCCAAGGAGGTCCGTTTCAGATGAACACTGAAGCTTTCTTT. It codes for CASSQGGPFQMNTEAFF.

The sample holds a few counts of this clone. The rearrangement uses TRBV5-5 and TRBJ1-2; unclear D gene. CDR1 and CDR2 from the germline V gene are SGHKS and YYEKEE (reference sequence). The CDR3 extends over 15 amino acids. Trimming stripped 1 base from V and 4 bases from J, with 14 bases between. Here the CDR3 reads CASSLSPASSYGYTF. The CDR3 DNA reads TGTGCCAGCAGCTTGAGTCCAGCCTCGAGCTATGGCTACACCTTC.

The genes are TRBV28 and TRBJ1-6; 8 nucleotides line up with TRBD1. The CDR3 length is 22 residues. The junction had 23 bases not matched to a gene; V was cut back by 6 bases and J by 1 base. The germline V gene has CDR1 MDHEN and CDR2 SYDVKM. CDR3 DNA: TGTGCCAGCAGGAGGAAGTATTACAGGGGGTTGCCCTATGTATCCTATAATTCACCCCTCCACTTT. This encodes CASRRKYYRGLPYVSYNSPLHF.

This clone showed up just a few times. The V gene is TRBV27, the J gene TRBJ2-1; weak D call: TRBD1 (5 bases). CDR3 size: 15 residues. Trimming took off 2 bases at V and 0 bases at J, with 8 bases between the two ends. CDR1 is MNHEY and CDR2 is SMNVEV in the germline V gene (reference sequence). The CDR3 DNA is TGTGCCAGCAGTTTAAAACAGGTCTCCTACAATGAGCAGTTCTTC. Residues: CASSLKQVSYNEQFF.

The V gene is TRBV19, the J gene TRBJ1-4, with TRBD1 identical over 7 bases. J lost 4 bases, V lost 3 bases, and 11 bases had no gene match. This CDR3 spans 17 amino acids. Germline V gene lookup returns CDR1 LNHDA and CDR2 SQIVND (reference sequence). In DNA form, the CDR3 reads TGTGCCAGTAGTATCGCCCAGCGCGGGACAGTTAATGAAAAACTGTTTTTT. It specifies CASSIAQRGTVNEKLFF. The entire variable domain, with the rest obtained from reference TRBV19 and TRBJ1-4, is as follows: DGGITQSPKYLFRKEGQNVTLSCEQNLNHDAMYWYRQDPGQGLRLIYYSQIVNDFQKGDIAEGYSVSREKKESFPLTVTSAQKNPTAFYLCASSIAQRGTVNEKLFFGSGTQLSVL.

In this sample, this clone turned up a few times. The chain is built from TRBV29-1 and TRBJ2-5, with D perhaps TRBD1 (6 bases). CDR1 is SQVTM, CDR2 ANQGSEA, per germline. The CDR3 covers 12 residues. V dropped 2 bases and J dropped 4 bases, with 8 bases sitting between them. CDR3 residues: CSVEPQGETQYF. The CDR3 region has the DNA TGCAGCGTTGAACCACAGGGAGAGACCCAGTACTTC. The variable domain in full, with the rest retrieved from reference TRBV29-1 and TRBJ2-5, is SAVISQKPSRDICQRGTSLTIQCQVDSQVTMMFWYRQQPGQSLTLIATANQGSEATYESGFVIDKFPISRPNLTFSTLTVSNMSPEDSSIYLCSVEPQGETQYFGPGTRLLVL.

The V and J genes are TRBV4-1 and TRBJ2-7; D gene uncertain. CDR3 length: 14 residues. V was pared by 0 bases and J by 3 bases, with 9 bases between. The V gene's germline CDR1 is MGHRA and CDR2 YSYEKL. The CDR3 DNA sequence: TGCGCCAGCAGCCAAGAGGGTTTAGGCTACGAGCAGTACTTC. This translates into CASSQEGLGYEQYF.

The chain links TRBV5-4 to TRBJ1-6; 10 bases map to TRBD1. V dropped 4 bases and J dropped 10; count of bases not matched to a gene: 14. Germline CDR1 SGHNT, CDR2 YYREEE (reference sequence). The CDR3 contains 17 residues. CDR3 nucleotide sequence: TGTGCCAGCAGCCCTACACCGACAGGGGGCGAGGTCTCACCCCTCCACTTT. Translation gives CASSPTPTGGEVSPLHF.

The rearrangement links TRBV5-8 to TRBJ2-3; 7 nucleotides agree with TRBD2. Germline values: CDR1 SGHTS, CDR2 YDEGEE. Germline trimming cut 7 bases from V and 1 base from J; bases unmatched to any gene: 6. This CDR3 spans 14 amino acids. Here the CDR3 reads CASSVRGGTDTQYF. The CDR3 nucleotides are TGTGCCAGCTCAGTACGGGGGGGCACAGATACGCAGTATTTT.

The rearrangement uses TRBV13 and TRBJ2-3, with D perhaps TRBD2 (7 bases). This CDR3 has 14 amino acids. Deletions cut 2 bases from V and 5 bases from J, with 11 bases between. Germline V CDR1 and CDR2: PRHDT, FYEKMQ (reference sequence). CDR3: CASSLRGGEDTQYF. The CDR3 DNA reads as TGTGCCAGCAGCTTAAGGGGGGGCGAAGATACGCAGTATTTT.

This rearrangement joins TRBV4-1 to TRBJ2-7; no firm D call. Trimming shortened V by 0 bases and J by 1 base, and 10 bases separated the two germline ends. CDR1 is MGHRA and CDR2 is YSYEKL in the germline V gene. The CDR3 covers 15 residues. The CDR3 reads CASSQDASVSYEQYF. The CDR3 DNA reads TGCGCCAGCAGCCAAGACGCGTCAGTTTCCTACGAGCAGTACTTC.

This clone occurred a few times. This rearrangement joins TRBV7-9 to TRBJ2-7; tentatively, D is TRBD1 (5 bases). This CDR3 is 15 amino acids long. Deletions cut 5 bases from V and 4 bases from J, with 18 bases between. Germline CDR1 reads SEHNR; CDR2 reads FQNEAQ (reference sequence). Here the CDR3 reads CASSPNPGISYEQYF. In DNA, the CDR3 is TGTGCCAGCAGCCCGAACCCAGGGATAAGTTACGAGCAGTACTTC.

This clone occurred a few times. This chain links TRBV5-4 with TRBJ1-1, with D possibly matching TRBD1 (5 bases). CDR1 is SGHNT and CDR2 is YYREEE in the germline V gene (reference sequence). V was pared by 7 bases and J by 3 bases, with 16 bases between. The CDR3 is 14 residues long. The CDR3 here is CASGGGAGDTEAFF. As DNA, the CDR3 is TGTGCCAGCGGGGGAGGGGCAGGAGACACTGAAGCTTTCTTT.

CDR3 residues: CASSPSAVDNLSGNTIYF. CDR3 coding DNA: TGCGCCAGCAGTCCGTCGGCCGTCGATAACCTCTCTGGAAACACCATATATTTT. The gene calls are TRBV4-1 and TRBJ1-3; no clear D gene. This CDR3 has 18 amino acids. CDR1 is MGHRA and CDR2 is YSYEKL in the germline V gene. The V gene lost 6 bases and the J gene lost 0 bases, with 21 bases spanning the gap.

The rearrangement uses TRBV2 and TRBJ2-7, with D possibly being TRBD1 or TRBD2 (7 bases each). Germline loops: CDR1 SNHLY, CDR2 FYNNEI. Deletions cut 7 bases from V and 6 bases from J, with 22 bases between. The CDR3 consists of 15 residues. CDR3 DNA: TGTGCCAGCAAGGGGGAGGGGAAGGGGGCGTCCGAGCAGTACTTC. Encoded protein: CASKGEGKGASEQYF.

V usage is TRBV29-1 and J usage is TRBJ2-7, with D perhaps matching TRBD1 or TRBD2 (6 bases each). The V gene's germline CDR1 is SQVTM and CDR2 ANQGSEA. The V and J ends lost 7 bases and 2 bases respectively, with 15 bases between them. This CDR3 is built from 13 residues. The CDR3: CSARDIRTYEQYF. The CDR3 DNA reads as TGCAGCGCGCGGGACATACGAACCTACGAGCAGTACTTC.

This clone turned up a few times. As DNA, the CDR3 is TGCGCCAGCAGCCTTCGGCTAGCGGGGTACACCGGGGAGCTGTTTTTT. Amino acid sequence: CASSLRLAGYTGELFF. The chain has TRBV5-1 and TRBJ2-2, with 9 positions matching TRBD2. With V trimmed by 4 bases and J by 3 bases, 7 bases remained unmatched. Germline V gene lookup returns CDR1 SGHRS and CDR2 YFSETQ. The CDR3 contains 16 residues.